This entry lists 18 T cell receptor beta chains sequenced from one sample in a study of T cell repertoires in cytomegalovirus infection. TCRdb analysed the reads with MiXCR anew, one entry per CDR3 protein. The sample comprises about 220,000 distinct CDR3 sequences, 30% to 45% of which are singletons, and around 60% rests with the top ten. No antigen has been identified for these receptors. The sample in question was CD8+ T cells from cultured PBMCs, obtained from culture after CMV antigen stimulation. These receptors came from a human donor in good health (CMV status not recorded). Some clones in this sample may be carry-over from other donors' samples.

The V gene is TRBV11-2, the J gene TRBJ2-7; TRBD1 aligns across 9 bases. J was trimmed by 5 bases and V by 6 bases; bases with no gene match: 14. Germline assignment: CDR1 SGHAT and CDR2 FQNNGV. CDR3 length equals 16 residues. The CDR3 loop is CASRTSRGTGYHEQYF. The DNA of the CDR3 is TGTGCCAGCAGAACCTCACGGGGGACAGGGTACCACGAGCAGTACTTC. Filled out from reference TRBV11-2 and TRBJ2-7, the complete variable domain reads EAGVAQSPRYKIIEKRQSVAFWCNPISGHATLYWYQQILGQGPKLLIQFQNNGVVDDSQLPKDRFSAERLKGVDSTLKIQPAKLEDSAVYLCASRTSRGTGYHEQYFGPGTRLTVT.

This clonotype was detected a few times. The chain joins TRBV28 to TRBJ1-5; D is perhaps TRBD1 (6 bases). The CDR3 is 17 amino acids. CDR1 and CDR2 from the germline V gene are MDHEN and SYDVKM. V was shortened by 5 bases and J by 1 base, with 18 bases between the two germline ends. The CDR3 sequence: CASSLRRDMGSNQPQHF. CDR3 DNA: TGTGCCAGCAGTCTACGGAGGGACATGGGAAGCAATCAGCCCCAGCATTTT.

This clonotype has ten or more counts. The chain links TRBV15 to TRBJ2-7; 13 nucleotides line up with TRBD2. Germline V gene data show CDR1 as LNHNV and CDR2 as YYDKDF (reference sequence). Trimming took 0 bases from V and 3 from J; bases not matched to a gene: 8. The CDR3 extends over 18 amino acids. The CDR3 coding sequence is TGTGCCACCAGCAGAGATAGAACTAGCGGGAGGGTTAGCTACGAGCAGTACTTC. It codes for CATSRDRTSGRVSYEQYF.

This clonotype was observed a handful of times. The V and J genes are TRBV7-9 and TRBJ2-5; D may match TRBD1 or TRBD2 (6 bases each). CDR1 is SEHNR and CDR2 is FQNEAQ in the germline V gene (reference sequence). With 4 bases removed from V and 4 bases from J, the gap between germline ends came to 19 bases. CDR3 length: 16 amino acids. The CDR3 loop reads CASSSTDSWRGETQYF. The CDR3 region has the DNA TGTGCCAGCAGCTCGACGGACAGTTGGCGGGGAGAGACCCAGTACTTC.

This chain joins TRBV12-3 or TRBV12-4 and TRBJ2-2; D perhaps matches TRBD1 (6 bases). V gave up 2 bases and J gave up 7 bases, with 14 bases separating them. The CDR3 covers 15 residues. The CDR3 is CASSLITGSGGELFF. The CDR3 coding sequence is TGTGCCAGCAGTTTAATAACAGGGTCGGGCGGGGAGCTGTTTTTT.

The rearrangement uses TRBV4-1 and TRBJ2-7; either TRBD1 or TRBD2 may fit D (5 bases each). Germline loops: CDR1 MGHRA, CDR2 YSYEKL. V dropped 0 bases and J dropped 7 bases, with 19 bases sitting between them. This CDR3 region has 16 residues. CDR3 sequence reads: CASSQEGVGFDKEQYF. The CDR3 DNA follows: TGCGCCAGCAGCCAAGAGGGGGTCGGCTTTGATAAAGAGCAGTACTTC.

The chain couples TRBV4-2 to TRBJ2-1, with D possibly matching TRBD2 (7 bases). With 0 bases removed from V and 5 bases from J, the gap between germline ends came to 17 bases. The CDR3 totals 17 residues. CDR1 and CDR2 from the germline V gene are LGHNA and YNFKEQ. The CDR3 nucleotides read TGTGCCAGCAGCCAAGAAGGGGGGGCGGGAACGAACAATGAGCAGTTCTTC. It translates to CASSQEGGAGTNNEQFF.

This rearrangement joins TRBV27 to TRBJ2-1, with D perhaps matching TRBD1 (5 bases). V was pared by 0 bases and J by 10 bases, with 10 bases between. This CDR3 region has 13 residues. Germline values: CDR1 MNHEY, CDR2 SMNVEV (reference sequence). The CDR3 protein is CASSLSRTFEQFF. The DNA for the CDR3 is TGTGCCAGCAGTTTATCCCGGACATTCGAGCAGTTCTTC.

This chain links TRBV7-3 with TRBJ2-1; the match to TRBD2 covers 9 bases. In germline, CDR1 is SGHTA, CDR2 FQGTGA. The CDR3 spans 15 residues. Losses at the gene ends were 4 bases for V and 8 bases for J; bases not matched to a gene: 9. The CDR3 bases are TGTGCCAGCAGCTCCACGGGCGGGAGGGTTGATGAGCAGTTCTTC. Amino acid sequence: CASSSTGGRVDEQFF. Supplemented by reference TRBV7-3 and TRBJ2-1, the full variable domain reads GAGVSQTPSNKVTEKGKYVELRCDPISGHTALYWYRQSLGQGPEFLIYFQGTGAADDSGLPNDRFFAVRPEGSVSTLKIQRTERGDSAVYLCASSSTGGRVDEQFFGPGTRLTVL.

The chain joins TRBV5-1 to TRBJ2-2; TRBD1 might be the D (6 bases). Germline V gene data show CDR1 as SGHRS and CDR2 as YFSETQ. The length of the CDR3 is 17 residues. V was shortened by 6 bases and J by 3 bases, with 21 bases between the two germline ends. The CDR3 DNA follows: TGCGCCAGCACTTTGGTTTGGCAGGGGCATGACACCGGGGAGCTGTTTTTT. Protein product: CASTLVWQGHDTGELFF.

This clonotype was seen a handful of times. The chain recombines TRBV7-3 with TRBJ2-7; D is possibly TRBD1 (5 bases). Trimming took off 6 bases at V and 5 bases at J, with 20 bases between the two ends. The CDR3 sequence is 15 residues long. Germline assignment: CDR1 SGHTA and CDR2 FQGTGA. The CDR3: CASSSMQGLTDEQYF. For the CDR3, the DNA is TGTGCCAGCAGTTCGATGCAGGGCCTTACGGACGAGCAGTACTTC.

The J gene is TRBJ2-1, the V gene TRBV13, with 11 positions matching TRBD2. The CDR3 consists of 13 residues. The V segment lost 6 bases and the J segment 7 bases; nucleotides outside the gene matches: 2. Looked up from germline, CDR1 is PRHDT and CDR2 is FYEKMQ (reference sequence). The CDR3 DNA reads as TGTGCCAGCAGTCGACTAGCGGGAAATGAGCAGTTCTTC. Translating it yields CASSRLAGNEQFF.

V and J are TRBV11-2 and TRBJ2-3, with TRBD1 matching over 8 bases. Trimming took 5 bases from V and 2 from J; bases not matched to a gene: 6. Looked up from germline, CDR1 is SGHAT and CDR2 is FQNNGV. The CDR3 runs 15 residues. The CDR3 bases are TGTGCCAGCAGCCCAGGGACAGGTACCACAGATACGCAGTATTTT. Translation gives CASSPGTGTTDTQYF.

The chain carries TRBV7-6 and TRBJ2-6; D might be TRBD1 (7 bases). Germline values: CDR1 SGHVS, CDR2 FNYEAQ. The V end was cut by 6 bases, the J end by 4 bases, with 13 bases between. The CDR3 sequence is 15 residues long. The DNA of the CDR3 is TGTGCCAGCAGTCCAGGGGGGCCCGGGGCCAACGTCCTGACTTTC. It codes for CASSPGGPGANVLTF.

This clonotype was counted between two and nine times. The genes are TRBV5-6 and TRBJ2-5, with D possibly being TRBD1 (6 bases). CDR3 size: 15 residues. The V end was cut by 0 bases, the J end by 5 bases, with 14 bases between. Germline V gives CDR1 SGHDT, CDR2 YYEEEE. This CDR3 reads CASSLEAGADETQYF. The CDR3 bases are TGTGCCAGCAGCTTGGAAGCAGGGGCGGATGAGACCCAGTACTTC.

This rearrangement joins TRBV28 to TRBJ1-4; TRBD1 agrees at 9 bases. Germline V gives CDR1 MDHEN, CDR2 SYDVKM. Losses at the gene ends were 5 bases for V and 8 bases for J; bases not matched to a gene: 9. The CDR3 runs 15 residues. In DNA form, the CDR3 reads TGTGCCAGCAGTGCCCGGACAGGGGCGAAGGAAAAACTGTTTTTT. Translation gives CASSARTGAKEKLFF.

This clonotype has just a few counts. The rearrangement links TRBV7-9 to TRBJ1-1; D not resolved. Looked up from germline, CDR1 is SEHNR and CDR2 is FQNEAQ (reference sequence). The CDR3 runs to 10 residues. The V end was cut by 5 bases, the J end by 8 bases, with 6 bases between. The CDR3 bases are TGTGCCAGCAGCACTAGGGAAGCTTTCTTT. Residues: CASSTREAFF.

CDR3 loop: CASSEGIDYSNQPQHF. The CDR3 nucleotides are TGTGCCAGCAGTGAAGGCATCGATTATAGCAATCAGCCCCAGCATTTT. V is TRBV2 and J is TRBJ1-5; D ambiguous. The CDR3 is 16 residues long. With 1 base removed from V and 0 bases from J, the gap between germline ends came to 10 bases. Germline-derived CDR1 and CDR2 are SNHLY and FYNNEI.